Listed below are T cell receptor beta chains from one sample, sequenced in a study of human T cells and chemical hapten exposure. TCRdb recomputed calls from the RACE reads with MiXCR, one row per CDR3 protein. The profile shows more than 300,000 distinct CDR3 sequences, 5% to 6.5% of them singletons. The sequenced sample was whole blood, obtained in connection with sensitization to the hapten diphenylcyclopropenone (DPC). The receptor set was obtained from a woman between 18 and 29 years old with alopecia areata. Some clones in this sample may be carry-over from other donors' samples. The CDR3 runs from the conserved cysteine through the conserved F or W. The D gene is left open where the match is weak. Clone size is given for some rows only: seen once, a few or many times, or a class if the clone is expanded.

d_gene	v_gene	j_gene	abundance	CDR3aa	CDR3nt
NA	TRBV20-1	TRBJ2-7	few	CSATGRGLSYEQYF	TGCAGTGCTACGGGCCGGGGGCTGTCCTACGAGCAGTACTTC
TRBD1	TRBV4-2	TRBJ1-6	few	CASSQEQGVGGNSPLHF	TGTGCCAGCAGCCAAGAACAGGGGGTGGGAGGTAATTCACCCCTCCACTTT
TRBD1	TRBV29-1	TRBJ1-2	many	CSVERTGLGYTF	TGCAGCGTTGAAAGGACAGGGCTTGGCTACACCTTC
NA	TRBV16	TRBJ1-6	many	CASSQIQKGRANSPLHF	TGTGCCAGCAGCCAAATCCAAAAAGGCAGGGCTAATTCACCCCTCCACTTT
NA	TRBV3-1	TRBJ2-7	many	CASSQDGGATYEQYF	TGTGCCAGCAGCCAAGACGGGGGAGCCACCTACGAGCAGTACTTC
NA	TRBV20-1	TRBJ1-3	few	CSARDSTGAGNTIYF	TGCAGTGCTAGAGACTCGACAGGAGCTGGAAACACCATATATTTT
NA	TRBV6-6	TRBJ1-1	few	CASSPVDTEAFF	TGTGCCAGCAGCCCCGTCGACACTGAAGCTTTCTTT
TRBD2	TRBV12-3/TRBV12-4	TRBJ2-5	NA	CASSLTIAGGQETQYF	TGTGCCAGCAGTTTGACCATAGCGGGGGGACAAGAGACCCAGTACTTC
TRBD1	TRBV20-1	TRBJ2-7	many	CSATAGTGTPYEQYF	TGCAGTGCTACCGCCGGGACAGGGACCCCCTACGAGCAGTACTTC
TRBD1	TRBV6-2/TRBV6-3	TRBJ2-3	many	CASRSGQGPDTQYF	TGTGCCAGCAGATCAGGACAGGGCCCAGATACGCAGTATTTT
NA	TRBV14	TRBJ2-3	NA	CASSPLGFRDTQYF	TGTGCCAGCAGCCCCCTGGGATTCAGAGATACGCAGTATTTT
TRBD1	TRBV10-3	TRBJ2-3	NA	CAISAPHDRATTDTQYF	TGTGCCATCAGTGCCCCCCACGACAGGGCCACTACAGATACGCAGTATTTT
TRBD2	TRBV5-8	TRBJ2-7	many	CASSLVVAGGPEQYF	TGTGCCAGCAGCTTGGTGGTAGCGGGGGGGCCCGAGCAGTACTTC
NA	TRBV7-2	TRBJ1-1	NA	CASSLWGAPRAEAFF	TGTGCCAGCAGCTTATGGGGGGCCCCCAGGGCTGAAGCTTTCTTT
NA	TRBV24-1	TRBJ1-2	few	CATSDLGGSYTF	TGTGCCACCAGTGATTTGGGGGGGAGCTACACCTTC
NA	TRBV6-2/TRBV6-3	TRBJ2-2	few	CASSRPRGSFPGGGELFF	TGTGCCAGCAGCCGCCCCAGGGGCTCCTTTCCCGGCGGCGGGGAGCTGTTTTTT